These 21 T cell receptor beta chains share one sample of origin, sequenced in a study of shared clonotypes between healthy human individuals. Here immunoSEQ multiplex PCR was the method, and the copy in TCRdb shows in-frame clones only, minus some. The table shows 2 million to 2.5 million clones, with about 95% occurring only once. The sequenced sample consisted of naive CD4+ T cells sorted from blood. Subset: CD45RA+ positively selected. All receptors come from a man aged 18 to 30 in good health.

V gene TRBV2 combines with J gene TRBJ2-7; 7 nucleotides match TRBD1. This CDR3 is built from 14 residues. CDR1 and CDR2 from the germline V gene are SNHLY and FYNNEI. V lost 6 bases, J lost 4 bases, and 9 bases stayed unmatched. In DNA, the CDR3 is TGTGCCAGCAGGACGGGACAGAGTAAATACGAGCAGTACTTC. It codes for CASRTGQSKYEQYF.

The chain has TRBV30 and TRBJ1-4; no definite D call. The CDR3 is 18 residues long. Trimming pared 0 bases from V and 1 base from J, leaving 18 bases between. Germline lookup yields CDR1 GTSNPN and CDR2 SVGIG (reference sequence). In DNA form, the CDR3 reads TGTGCCTGGAGTGTCGTGGGGAAATGGGGTGAAACTAATGAAAAACTGTTTTTT. This encodes CAWSVVGKWGETNEKLFF.

The J gene is TRBJ2-5, the V gene TRBV27; 7 positions agree with TRBD1. Trimming at V came to 5 bases and at J to 4 bases, leaving 7 bases not matched to a gene. Germline V gene lookup returns CDR1 MNHEY and CDR2 SMNVEV (reference sequence). CDR3 size: 14 residues. In DNA form, the CDR3 reads TGTGCCAGCAGTATGGACAGGAGAAGAGAGACCCAGTACTTC. Amino acid sequence: CASSMDRRRETQYF.

Details on this clone: This specimen includes other DNA sequences encoding the same CDR3. The chain combines TRBV18 with TRBJ2-5; TRBD2 might be the D (7 bases). The CDR3 is made up of 13 amino acids. Germline V gene sequence: CDR1 KGHSH, CDR2 LQKENI. Trimming cost V 2 bases and J 4 bases, with 8 bases left between them. CDR3 loop: CASSPRGGETQYF. The CDR3, as DNA: TGTGCCAGCTCACCAAGGGGGGGAGAGACCCAGTACTTC.

This clone occurred a few times. The same CDR3 can be traced to other DNA sequences in this sample. J is TRBJ1-1 and V is TRBV29-1; a possible D gene is TRBD1 (6 bases). The CDR3 covers 12 residues. Trimming removed 6 bases at V and 4 bases at J, with 12 bases between. Germline V gene data show CDR1 as SQVTM and CDR2 as ANQGSEA. CDR3 region: CSVAGVGTEAFF. In DNA, the CDR3 is TGCAGCGTGGCAGGGGTTGGCACTGAAGCTTTCTTT.

The chain has TRBV7-2 and TRBJ2-7, with unresolved D. The V gene lost 1 base and the J gene lost 3 bases, with 7 bases spanning the gap. CDR1 is SGHTA and CDR2 is FQGNSA in the germline V gene. The CDR3 runs 13 residues. The CDR3 DNA reads TGTGCCAGCAGCTTAGAGGCCGGCTACGAGCAGTACTTC. It translates to CASSLEAGYEQYF.

The CDR3: CASRIQGIRETQYF. The CDR3 DNA reads as TGTGCCAGCCGTATACAGGGGATAAGGGAGACCCAGTACTTC. The chain links TRBV6-1 to TRBJ2-5, with 7 nucleotides matching TRBD1. This CDR3 is 14 amino acids long. V was clipped by 8 bases and J by 5 bases; unmatched bases: 11. CDR1 and CDR2 (germline): MNHNS, SASEGT.

To note about this clone: In the same sample, other DNA sequences code for this CDR3. This chain links TRBV28 with TRBJ1-3; the match to TRBD1 covers 9 bases. The V gene end was trimmed by 5 bases and the J gene end by 4 bases; junction bases not matched to a gene: 3. Germline-derived CDR1 and CDR2 are MDHEN and SYDVKM. The CDR3 runs 14 residues. DNA for the CDR3: TGTGCCAGCAGTCTACAGGGGGCGGGAAACACCATATATTTT. Translated: CASSLQGAGNTIYF.

V gene TRBV4-3 combines with J gene TRBJ2-1, with 10 bases lining up with TRBD2. Trimming cost V 0 bases and J 3 bases; bases outside gene matches: 5. Germline loops: CDR1 LGHNA, CDR2 YSLEER. The CDR3 totals 17 residues. The DNA of the CDR3 is TGCGCCAGCAGCCAAGATTGGACTAGCGGATTCTACAATGAGCAGTTCTTC. This codes for CASSQDWTSGFYNEQFF.

The rearrangement joins TRBV6-1 to TRBJ1-1; perhaps TRBD1 as D (5 bases). Germline V lookup: CDR1 MNHNS, CDR2 SASEGT. Trimming cost V 0 bases and J 4 bases, with 9 bases left between them. The CDR3 consists of 14 residues. The CDR3 reads CASSEAGHGTEAFF. The CDR3 DNA follows: TGTGCCAGCAGTGAAGCGGGGCACGGCACTGAAGCTTTCTTT.

The V call is TRBV7-2, the J call TRBJ2-2; 8 bases match TRBD2. The length of the CDR3 is 15 residues. The germline V gene encodes CDR1 SGHTA and CDR2 FQGNSA. Trimming took 7 bases from V and 4 from J; bases not matched to a gene: 8. CDR3 region: CASIIGLAPTGELFF. For the CDR3, the DNA is TGTGCCAGCATTATTGGACTAGCACCCACCGGGGAGCTGTTTTTT.

V and J are TRBV6-1 and TRBJ2-7; D is perhaps TRBD2 (5 bases). V lost 2 bases and J lost 0, with 20 bases in between. Germline CDR1 is MNHNS and CDR2 is SASEGT. This CDR3 contains 18 residues. CDR3 coding DNA: TGTGCCAGCAGTGAAATCGTGAGCGGCAGGAAAAGCTCCTACGAGCAGTACTTC. Translating gives CASSEIVSGRKSSYEQYF.

The chain has TRBV5-1 and TRBJ2-1; 9 bases are a match to TRBD2. With V trimmed by 6 bases and J by 1 base, 11 bases remained unmatched. Per the germline V gene, CDR1 is SGHRS and CDR2 is YFSETQ. The CDR3 runs to 17 residues. CDR3 region: CASNTYSGSMSYNEQFF. The CDR3 nucleotides read TGCGCCAGCAACACCTATAGCGGGAGTATGTCCTACAATGAGCAGTTCTTC.

The chain links TRBV2 to TRBJ1-3, with D possibly matching TRBD1 (6 bases). CDR1 and CDR2 from the germline V gene are SNHLY and FYNNEI. Trimming shortened V by 7 bases and J by 7 bases, and 17 bases separated the two germline ends. The CDR3 has 14 residues. CDR3 sequence (DNA): TGTGCCAGCACCCTGAGGGGGGAGGGCAACACCATATATTTT. Translation: CASTLRGEGNTIYF.

The table lists this clone with a count of one. The chain uses TRBV5-6 and TRBJ1-2; D may be TRBD1 (5 bases). The CDR3 spans 16 residues. The V gene's germline CDR1 is SGHDT and CDR2 YYEEEE. Trimming took off 5 bases at V and 5 bases at J, with 22 bases between the two ends. CDR3: CASRRGGNKGGYGYTF. In DNA form, the CDR3 reads TGTGCCAGCAGACGTGGGGGGAACAAGGGTGGTTATGGCTACACCTTC.

The rearrangement joins TRBV6-1 to TRBJ1-2, with D unresolved. V was shortened by 3 bases and J by 4 bases, with 9 bases between the two germline ends. Germline CDR1 is MNHNS and CDR2 is SASEGT. This CDR3 is built from 13 residues. The CDR3 loop is CASSDRAPYGYTF. The CDR3 DNA reads as TGTGCCAGCAGTGACCGGGCCCCCTATGGCTACACCTTC.

The gene calls are TRBV9 and TRBJ2-6; tentative D call: TRBD2 (5 bases). This CDR3 comprises 17 residues. From germline, CDR1 is SGDLS and CDR2 YYNGEE. Trimming cost V 0 bases and J 4 bases, with 14 bases left between them. The CDR3 is CASSVGPGPGGANVLTF. The CDR3 DNA reads TGTGCCAGCAGCGTAGGCCCTGGACCGGGGGGGGCCAACGTCCTGACTTTC. The whole variable domain, remainder taken from reference TRBV9 and TRBJ2-6, is DSGVTQTPKHLITATGQRVTLRCSPRSGDLSVYWYQQSLDQGLQFLIQYYNGEERAKGNILERFSAQQFPDLHSELNLSSLELGDSALYFCASSVGPGPGGANVLTFGAGSRLTVL.

Comments on this clone: This specimen includes other DNA sequences encoding the same CDR3. The chain couples TRBV27 to TRBJ1-6; tentatively, D is TRBD1 (5 bases). CDR1 MNHEY and CDR2 SMNVEV come from the germline V gene (reference sequence). CDR3 length: 15 amino acids. With 2 bases removed from V and 10 bases from J, the gap between germline ends came to 15 bases. Here the CDR3 reads CASSLQGEVNSPLHF. CDR3 DNA sequence: TGTGCCAGCAGTTTACAGGGCGAAGTGAACTCACCCCTCCACTTT.

In regard to this clone: The sample holds other DNA sequences that translate to the same CDR3. This chain uses TRBV5-1 with TRBJ1-1; TRBD1 agrees at 7 bases. The CDR3 totals 15 residues. Germline V lookup: CDR1 SGHRS, CDR2 YFSETQ. Trimming removed 0 bases from V and 1 base from J; junction bases left unmatched: 3. CDR3 amino acids: CASSLGGQANTEAFF. The CDR3 DNA reads TGCGCCAGCAGCTTGGGAGGACAGGCGAACACTGAAGCTTTCTTT.

The V call is TRBV19, the J call TRBJ2-5; 12 bases are a match to TRBD2. J lost 5 bases, V lost 10 bases, and 5 bases had no gene match. The V gene's germline CDR1 is LNHDA and CDR2 SQIVND (reference sequence). The CDR3 runs to 13 residues. CDR3 coding DNA: TGTGCCACTAGCGGGAGGGCCTGGGAGACCCAGTACTTC. Translation: CATSGRAWETQYF.

The chain joins TRBV10-3 to TRBJ1-1; D is undetermined. The germline gives CDR1 ENHRY, CDR2 SYGVKD. Trimming shortened V by 4 bases and J by 2 bases, and 11 bases separated the two germline ends. The CDR3 is 14 residues long. DNA for the CDR3: TGTGCCATCAGTGTCTCGGGCCCTAACACTGAAGCTTTCTTT. This encodes CAISVSGPNTEAFF.